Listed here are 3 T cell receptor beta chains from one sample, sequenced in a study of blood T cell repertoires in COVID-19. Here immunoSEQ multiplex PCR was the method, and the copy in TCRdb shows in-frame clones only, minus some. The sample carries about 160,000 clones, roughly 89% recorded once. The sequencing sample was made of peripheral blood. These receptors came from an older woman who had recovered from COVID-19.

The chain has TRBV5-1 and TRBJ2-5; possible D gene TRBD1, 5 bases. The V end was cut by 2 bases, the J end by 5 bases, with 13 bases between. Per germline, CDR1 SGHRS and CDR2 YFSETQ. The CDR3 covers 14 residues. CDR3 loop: CASSLGQGRETQYF. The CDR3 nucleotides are TGCGCCAGCAGCTTAGGTCAGGGTCGGGAGACCCAGTACTTC.

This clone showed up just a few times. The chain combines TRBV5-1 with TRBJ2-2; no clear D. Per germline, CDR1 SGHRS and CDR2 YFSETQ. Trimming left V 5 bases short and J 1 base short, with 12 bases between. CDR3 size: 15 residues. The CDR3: CASSLVELNTGELFF. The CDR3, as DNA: TGCGCCAGCAGTTTAGTCGAGCTGAACACCGGGGAGCTGTTTTTT.

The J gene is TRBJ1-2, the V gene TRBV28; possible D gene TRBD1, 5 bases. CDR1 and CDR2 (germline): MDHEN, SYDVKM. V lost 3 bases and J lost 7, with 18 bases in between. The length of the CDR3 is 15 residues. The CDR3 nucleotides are TGTGCCAGCAGTTTGGTCCGAGCAGGGATTAGTGGCTACACCTTC. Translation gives CASSLVRAGISGYTF.